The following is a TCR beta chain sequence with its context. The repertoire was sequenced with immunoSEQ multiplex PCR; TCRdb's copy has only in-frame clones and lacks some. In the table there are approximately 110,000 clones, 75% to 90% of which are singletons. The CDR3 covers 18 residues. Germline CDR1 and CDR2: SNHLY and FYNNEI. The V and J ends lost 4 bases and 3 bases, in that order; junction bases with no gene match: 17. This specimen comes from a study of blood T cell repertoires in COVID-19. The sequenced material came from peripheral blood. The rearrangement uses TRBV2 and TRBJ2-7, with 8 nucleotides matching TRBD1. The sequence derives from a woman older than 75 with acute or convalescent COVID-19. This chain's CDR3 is CASSGSENTGTGYYEQYF. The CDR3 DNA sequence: TGTGCCAGCAGTGGCAGCGAGAACACCGGGACAGGTTACTACGAGCAGTACTTC.